A single sample is the source of the 19 T cell receptor beta chains below, sequenced in a study of blood T cell repertoires in COVID-19. Assay: immunoSEQ multiplex PCR; the TCRdb copy retains only in-frame clones and omits some. The repertoire has 95,000 to 150,000 clones, roughly four fifths of them found once; the top ten carry approximately 4.5%. The sequenced sample consisted of peripheral blood. The receptor source for this set is a woman in her sixties or seventies with acute or convalescent COVID-19.

This clone occurred a few times. The J gene is TRBJ1-6, the V gene TRBV6-4, with 9 bases matching TRBD1. Per the germline V gene, CDR1 is MRHNA and CDR2 is SNTAGT. The CDR3 has 16 residues. The V gene end was trimmed by 0 bases and the J gene end by 7 bases; junction bases not matched to a gene: 4. The CDR3 loop is CASSDSMGQGNSPLHF. The CDR3 region has the DNA TGTGCCAGCAGTGACTCGATGGGACAGGGCAATTCACCCCTCCACTTT.

V is TRBV20-1 and J is TRBJ1-2; D gene unclear. Germline CDR1 reads DFQATT; CDR2 reads SNEGSKA (reference sequence). The germline V and J ends were trimmed by 3 bases and 10 bases, with 18 bases remaining between them. This CDR3 spans 13 amino acids. The CDR3 sequence is CSASGQANSDYTF. The CDR3 coding sequence is TGCAGTGCTAGTGGGCAGGCGAATTCGGACTACACCTTC.

This clone was observed a few times. The chain couples TRBV27 to TRBJ1-5; D not certain. Germline values: CDR1 MNHEY, CDR2 SMNVEV (reference sequence). The CDR3 spans 13 residues. V dropped 6 bases and J dropped 3 bases, with 9 bases sitting between them. This CDR3 is CASSNSHNQPQHF. The CDR3 bases are TGTGCCAGCAGCAACAGCCACAATCAGCCCCAGCATTTT.

The chain uses TRBV7-2 and TRBJ1-4; 8 bases align to TRBD1. The V and J ends lost 3 bases and 7 bases, in that order; junction bases with no gene match: 7. CDR1 and CDR2 from the germline V gene are SGHTA and FQGNSA. This CDR3 contains 15 residues. In DNA, the CDR3 is TGTGCCAGCAGCTTGGACCCAGGGGGCGGTGAAAAACTGTTTTTT. It codes for CASSLDPGGGEKLFF.

J is TRBJ2-7 and V is TRBV6-2 or TRBV6-3; 10 nucleotides line up with TRBD1. Looked up from germline, CDR1 is MNHEY and CDR2 is SVGEGT. The junction had 3 bases not matched to a gene; V was cut back by 5 bases and J by 2 bases. The CDR3 runs 14 residues. The CDR3 protein is CASSHDRGPYEQYV. The CDR3 bases are TGTGCCAGCAGTCACGACAGGGGGCCCTACGAGCAGTACGTC.

J is TRBJ2-3 and V is TRBV2, with D unresolved. This CDR3 has 13 amino acids. Germline CDR1 and CDR2: SNHLY and FYNNEI. Trimming left V 5 bases short and J 5 bases short, with 11 bases between. For the CDR3, the DNA is TGTGCCAGCAGTACCCGACTGGGAGATACGCAGTATTTT. Amino acid sequence: CASSTRLGDTQYF.

J is TRBJ2-5 and V is TRBV5-1; 11 bases align to TRBD1. Germline CDR1 is SGHRS and CDR2 is YFSETQ. The CDR3 totals 16 residues. The trim removed 4 bases at V and 5 bases at J, leaving 10 bases unmatched. For the CDR3, the DNA is TGCGCCAGCAGCACGGCCGGGACAGGGGGATGGGAGACCCAGTACTTC. It encodes CASSTAGTGGWETQYF.

V is TRBV4-3 and J is TRBJ2-2, with 7 nucleotides matching TRBD1. The V and J ends lost 0 bases and 5 bases, in that order; junction bases with no gene match: 9. Germline V gene data show CDR1 as LGHNA and CDR2 as YSLEER. There are 17 residues in the CDR3. The CDR3 bases are TGCGCCAGCAGCCAAGAATTAACAGGGGCGACAACCGGGGAGCTGTTTTTT. Its translation is CASSQELTGATTGELFF.

The genes are TRBV11-3 and TRBJ1-6; D not certain. Trimming pared 1 base from V and 5 bases from J, leaving 9 bases between. The CDR3 runs 15 residues. Germline loops: CDR1 SGHNT, CDR2 YENEEA. The DNA of the CDR3 is TGTGCCAGCAGCTTAGGCAGGCCGAATAATTCACCCCTCCACTTT. This encodes CASSLGRPNNSPLHF.

This chain connects TRBV19 to TRBJ1-4, with D uncertain. The V end was cut by 6 bases, the J end by 7 bases, with 12 bases between. The CDR3 totals 13 residues. Germline V gene lookup returns CDR1 LNHDA and CDR2 SQIVND (reference sequence). The CDR3 DNA reads TGTGCCAGTAGCAGACAACTCCGTGAAAAACTGTTTTTT. This encodes CASSRQLREKLFF.

The chain links TRBV9 to TRBJ1-3, with a weak D call TRBD1 (6 bases). Trimming stripped 3 bases from V and 0 bases from J, with 28 bases between. The length of the CDR3 is 21 residues. CDR1 and CDR2 (germline): SGDLS, YYNGEE. The CDR3 reads CASSAHTQQGSQGISGNTIYF. DNA of the CDR3: TGTGCCAGCAGCGCACACACACAACAGGGATCTCAAGGGATCTCTGGAAACACCATATATTTT.

V gene TRBV29-1 combines with J gene TRBJ1-1; 9 nucleotides line up with TRBD1. The CDR3 loop spans 15 amino acids. V dropped 7 bases and J dropped 9; count of bases not matched to a gene: 18. Germline V gene lookup returns CDR1 SQVTM and CDR2 ANQGSEA. CDR3 region: CSAMPQTGGDSKAFF. CDR3 DNA: TGCAGCGCAATGCCCCAAACAGGGGGCGATTCCAAAGCTTTCTTT.

The rearrangement links TRBV27 to TRBJ1-3; D gene unclear. V dropped 1 base and J dropped 2 bases, with 3 bases sitting between them. The CDR3 extends over 13 amino acids. Germline V gene lookup returns CDR1 MNHEY and CDR2 SMNVEV (reference sequence). CDR3 region: CASSLYTGNTIYF. The CDR3, as DNA: TGTGCCAGCAGTTTATACACTGGAAACACCATATATTTT.

J is TRBJ2-6 and V is TRBV10-2; TRBD1 matches 9 bases. CDR1 is WSHSY and CDR2 is SAAADI in the germline V gene. The length of the CDR3 is 20 residues. V gave up 6 bases and J gave up 0 bases; unmatched junction bases: 15. The CDR3 here is CASSLDRGFPFSSGANVLTF. Here the CDR3 DNA reads TGCGCCAGCAGCCTGGACAGGGGATTCCCTTTTAGCTCTGGGGCCAACGTCCTGACTTTC.

CDR3 protein: CASSSGQGVRGTEAFF. In DNA, the CDR3 is TGTGCCAGCAGCTCGGGACAGGGAGTCCGTGGGACTGAAGCTTTCTTT. The chain links TRBV5-6 to TRBJ1-1; 9 positions match TRBD1. CDR1 is SGHDT, CDR2 YYEEEE, per germline. The CDR3 is 16 residues long. J lost 5 bases, V lost 3 bases, and 11 bases had no gene match.

This sequence joins TRBV14 and TRBJ1-5, with a tentative D call TRBD1 (5 bases). CDR3 size: 13 residues. Germline V gives CDR1 SGHDN, CDR2 FVKESK. V was trimmed by 0 bases and J by 9 bases, leaving 9 bases between them. CDR3 residues: CASSQDGGGPQHF. In nucleotides, the CDR3 is TGTGCCAGCAGCCAAGATGGGGGGGGGCCCCAGCATTTT.

This chain links TRBV5-1 with TRBJ1-4; the match to TRBD1 covers 7 bases. Germline CDR1 reads SGHRS; CDR2 reads YFSETQ. The CDR3 contains 14 residues. V gave up 5 bases and J gave up 4 bases; unmatched junction bases: 5. The CDR3 loop reads CASSSGQRNEKLFF. The CDR3 DNA follows: TGCGCCAGCAGTTCGGGACAGCGTAATGAAAAACTGTTTTTT.

The genes are TRBV9 and TRBJ2-6, with D maybe TRBD1 (6 bases). The germline gives CDR1 SGDLS, CDR2 YYNGEE. V lost 0 bases and J lost 6, with 7 bases in between. The CDR3 runs to 14 residues. The CDR3 DNA is TGTGCCAGCAGCGTAGGGGGGCCGGCCAACGTCCTGACTTTC. This translates into CASSVGGPANVLTF.

This clone was seen a single time. This chain connects TRBV5-1 to TRBJ2-5; no clear D gene. The CDR3 is 14 residues long. V dropped 4 bases and J dropped 5 bases, with 15 bases sitting between them. CDR1 and CDR2 from the germline V gene are SGHRS and YFSETQ. The DNA for the CDR3 is TGCGCCAGCAGCGTACCTGACACTCGGGAGACCCAGTACTTC. Protein product: CASSVPDTRETQYF.